This T cell receptor (beta chain) was profiled in a study of blood T cell repertoires in COVID-19. Study information: The cDNA or gDNA used as material had been derived from T cells, B-cell-depleted T cells, or PBMCs.

The length of the CDR3 is 14 residues. The V end was cut by 3 bases, the J end by 8 bases, with 17 bases between. CDR1 is DFQATT and CDR2 is SNEGSKA in the germline V gene (reference sequence). Data came from immunoSEQ multiplex PCR; TCRdb stores just in-frame clones and leaves some out. Among approximately 6,000 clones listed, roughly 90% were seen once. The TCR sequence derives from a human donor in a cohort sampled during active COVID-19. The specimen sequenced was peripheral blood. The genes are TRBV20-1 and TRBJ2-1; the D gene is possibly TRBD2 (6 bases). The CDR3 coding sequence is TGCAGTGCTAGTCTCCGTTTAGGAGGGGATGAGCAGTTCTTC. It translates to CSASLRLGGDEQFF.